The sequence of this T cell receptor (beta chain) was determined in a study of response to subunit inactivated influenza vaccine. Study observations and caveats: Authors suggested each seasonal flu vaccination may recruit only limited numbers of new T cells.

TCRdb used MiXCR to reprocess the RT-PCR reads, holding one entry per CDR3 protein. This table has under 550,000 distinct CDR3 sequences, more than 7% appearing once. This clonotype was recorded a few times. Its antigen is still unknown. The material sequenced was PBMCs from blood, taken 23 months after vaccination. The sequence came from a man aged 50-75 years who received an inactivated influenza vaccine.

Written as DNA, the CDR3 is TGCGCCAGCAGCCAAGAAGTCGGGGTCTACGAGCAGTACTTC. Translated: CASSQEVGVYEQYF. The chain joins TRBV4-3 to TRBJ2-7, with D tentatively TRBD2 (5 bases). The CDR3 sequence is 14 residues long. Germline CDR1 LGHNA, CDR2 YSLEER. Trimming pared 0 bases from V and 3 bases from J, leaving 9 bases between.